The 23 T cell receptor beta chains presented below share a single source sample, sequenced in a study of regulatory T cells in long-lasting Graves disease. The time point denotes: persistent/refractory GD, antithyroid drugs over 5 years with positive TRAb. Isolated PBMC RNA provided the starting material for the TCR library. Combining iRepertoire HTBI primers with Arm-PCR of CDR3 regions, the authors built TCR beta libraries. TCRdb reprocessed the multiplex PCR reads via MiXCR and lists one record per CDR3 protein. The sample has fewer than 450,000 distinct CDR3 sequences, about 20% seen once. The source material was peripheral blood mononuclear cells (PBMCs), sampled when the disease was refractory, from a patient treated with antithyroid drugs. All receptors derive from a female donor with Graves disease.

The table lists this clonotype with a few counts. The J gene is TRBJ1-2, the V gene TRBV7-2, with 12 bases matching TRBD1. Germline CDR1 is SGHTA and CDR2 is FQGNSA. The trim removed 5 bases at V and 4 bases at J, leaving 8 bases unmatched. The CDR3 extends over 16 amino acids. The chain's CDR3 is CASSPAGTGGGYGYTF. CDR3 coding DNA: TGTGCCAGCAGCCCAGCCGGGACAGGGGGCGGCTATGGCTACACCTTC. Full variable domain (outside the CDR3, taken from reference TRBV7-2 and TRBJ1-2): GAGVSQSPSNKVTEKGKDVELRCDPISGHTALYWYRQSLGQGLEFLIYFQGNSAPDKSGLPSDRFSAERTGGSVSTLTIQRTQQEDSAVYLCASSPAGTGGGYGYTFGSGTRLTVV.

This clonotype was seen a handful of times. The CDR3 loop is CASSPGFTDTQYF. The DNA of the CDR3 is TGTGCCAGCAGCCCGGGATTCACAGATACGCAGTATTTT. This chain links TRBV11-2 with TRBJ2-3, with D tentatively TRBD2 (5 bases). The CDR3 consists of 13 residues. Germline V gives CDR1 SGHAT, CDR2 FQNNGV. V was shortened by 5 bases and J by 2 bases, with 8 bases between the two germline ends.

CDR3 nucleotide sequence: TGTGCCATCAGTGGCTATGAGGGAAACTCCTACGAGCAGTACTTC. It is translated as CAISGYEGNSYEQYF. The chain is built from TRBV10-3 and TRBJ2-7; possible D gene TRBD2, 5 bases. The CDR3 spans 15 residues. Trimming left V 4 bases short and J 0 bases short, with 13 bases between. Per germline, CDR1 ENHRY and CDR2 SYGVKD.

This clonotype has ten or more counts. J is TRBJ2-7 and V is TRBV29-1; 8 bases map to TRBD2. From germline, CDR1 is SQVTM and CDR2 ANQGSEA. The CDR3 consists of 15 residues. The V and J ends lost 0 bases and 2 bases, in that order; junction bases with no gene match: 6. The CDR3 spells CSVEDRSGSPYEQYF. CDR3 DNA sequence: TGCAGCGTTGAAGATCGGAGCGGGAGCCCCTACGAGCAGTACTTC.

The chain couples TRBV18 to TRBJ1-6, with 7 nucleotides matching TRBD1. V shed 2 bases and J 5 bases; nucleotides not matched to a gene: 6. The CDR3 sequence is 16 residues long. Germline CDR1 reads KGHSH; CDR2 reads LQKENI. In nucleotides, the CDR3 is TGTGCCAGCTCACCAAAAGGTGGGACAGATAATTCACCCCTCCACTTT. It yields the protein CASSPKGGTDNSPLHF.

This chain uses TRBV6-2 or TRBV6-3 with TRBJ1-3; unclear D gene. CDR3 length equals 16 residues. Germline-derived CDR1 and CDR2 are MNHEY and SVGEGT. Trimming removed 4 bases at V and 2 bases at J, with 15 bases between. This chain's CDR3 is CASSFGGIETGNTIYF. Written as DNA, the CDR3 is TGTGCCAGCAGTTTTGGTGGGATCGAAACTGGAAACACCATATATTTT.

This clonotype was detected many times. The chain uses TRBV7-2 and TRBJ2-7, with TRBD1 identical over 8 bases. This CDR3 comprises 15 residues. V lost 5 bases, J lost 3 bases, and 9 bases stayed unmatched. The germline V gene encodes CDR1 SGHTA and CDR2 FQGNSA. CDR3 amino acids: CASSAAGTGYYEQYF. The CDR3 DNA reads as TGTGCCAGCAGCGCCGCCGGGACAGGTTACTACGAGCAGTACTTC.

As concerns this clonotype: A read error may be the cause here, since a much bigger clone is one base away. The rearrangement links TRBV28 to TRBJ2-3; TRBD2 matches 10 bases. Matching the DNA end better, TRBJ2-5 makes the J call doubtful. The germline gives CDR1 MDHEN, CDR2 SYDVKM. The CDR3 contains 17 residues. The CDR3 nucleotides read TGTGCCAGCAGTTTGGGTTCGGCTAGCGGGAGATCAGGGACCCAGTACTTC. Protein: CASSLGSASGRSGTQYF.

At least ten counts were recorded for this clonotype. The V gene is TRBV12-3 or TRBV12-4, the J gene TRBJ1-2, with 7 bases aligning to TRBD1. The CDR3 covers 17 residues. With 4 bases clipped from V and 0 bases from J, the junction kept 11 bases outside the gene matches. The CDR3: CASSSAIRDRANYGYTF. CDR3 bases: TGTGCCAGCAGTTCCGCAATCCGGGACAGAGCTAACTATGGCTACACCTTC.

V usage is TRBV6-5 and J usage is TRBJ2-7, with D perhaps matching TRBD1 (6 bases). CDR1 is MNHEY and CDR2 is SVGAGI in the germline V gene. V lost 0 bases and J lost 7, with 25 bases in between. CDR3 size: 18 residues. This chain's CDR3 is CASSYSKFWQGKFGEQYF. As DNA, the CDR3 is TGTGCCAGCAGTTACTCGAAGTTTTGGCAGGGGAAATTTGGGGAGCAGTACTTC.

This chain connects TRBV11-3 to TRBJ2-2; perhaps TRBD2 as D (6 bases). V dropped 2 bases and J dropped 1 base, with 14 bases sitting between them. CDR1 and CDR2 from the germline V gene are SGHNT and YENEEA. CDR3 length equals 17 residues. The DNA of the CDR3 is TGTGCCAGCAGCTTACACGCGGGGAGTAAGAACACCGGGGAGCTGTTTTTT. It is translated as CASSLHAGSKNTGELFF.

This clonotype was counted ten times or more. The rearrangement joins TRBV6-1 to TRBJ2-4; D gene ambiguous. Germline-derived CDR1 and CDR2 are MNHNS and SASEGT. The CDR3 covers 17 residues. V lost 4 bases, J lost 0 bases, and 16 bases lay in between. CDR3 loop: CASSVLHPTVAKNIQYF. The CDR3 DNA reads as TGTGCCAGCAGTGTACTACACCCTACAGTAGCCAAAAACATTCAGTACTTC.

In its sample, this clonotype was seen a few times. J is TRBJ1-5 and V is TRBV15; D call uncertain. Germline V gene data show CDR1 as LNHNV and CDR2 as YYDKDF (reference sequence). The germline V and J ends were trimmed by 0 bases and 8 bases, with 5 bases remaining between them. The CDR3 length is 12 residues. The CDR3 region is CATSRDGEPQHF. CDR3 DNA sequence: TGTGCCACCAGCAGAGATGGCGAGCCCCAGCATTTT.

This clonotype occurred many times. This chain joins TRBV6-2 or TRBV6-3 and TRBJ2-7, with 9 bases fitting TRBD2. Germline V lookup: CDR1 MNHEY, CDR2 SVGEGT. With 4 bases clipped from V and 3 bases from J, the junction kept 7 bases outside the gene matches. There are 15 residues in the CDR3. The DNA for the CDR3 is TGTGCCAGCAGTTCCGTAGCGGGAGTTATCTACGAGCAGTACTTC. Protein sequence: CASSSVAGVIYEQYF.

The chain is built from TRBV20-1 and TRBJ1-5; 8 positions agree with TRBD1. Germline V gene data show CDR1 as DFQATT and CDR2 as SNEGSKA (reference sequence). The CDR3 loop spans 16 amino acids. With V trimmed by 1 base and J by 3 bases, 8 bases remained unmatched. The CDR3 sequence is CSARGPDRGYNQPQHF. Written as DNA, the CDR3 is TGCAGTGCTAGAGGTCCCGACAGGGGATACAATCAGCCCCAGCATTTT.

This clonotype was recorded at least ten times. This chain links TRBV27 with TRBJ2-3; 7 bases map to TRBD2. The V and J ends lost 1 base and 6 bases, in that order; junction bases with no gene match: 7. The CDR3 loop spans 15 amino acids. Germline V gene sequence: CDR1 MNHEY, CDR2 SMNVEV (reference sequence). CDR3 sequence: CASSLWEGGDDTQYF. Written as DNA, the CDR3 is TGTGCCAGCAGTTTATGGGAGGGTGGCGACGATACGCAGTATTTT.

This clonotype was observed many times. The chain carries TRBV28 and TRBJ2-7; no reliable D call. The V gene's germline CDR1 is MDHEN and CDR2 SYDVKM. Trimming left V 3 bases short and J 4 bases short, with 13 bases between. The CDR3 has 14 amino acids. In nucleotides, the CDR3 is TGTGCCAGCAGTTTTATGGCAGTTGTATACGAGCAGTACTTC. Translating gives CASSFMAVVYEQYF. Complete variable domain (other parts from reference TRBV28 and TRBJ2-7): DVKVTQSSRYLVKRTGEKVFLECVQDMDHENMFWYRQDPGLGLRLIYFSYDVKMKEKGDIPEGYSVSREKKERFSLILESASTNQTSMYLCASSFMAVVYEQYFGPGTRLTVT.

This clonotype was detected many times. The chain uses TRBV9 and TRBJ1-1, with 8 positions matching TRBD1. The length of the CDR3 is 14 residues. Germline CDR1 reads SGDLS; CDR2 reads YYNGEE. Trimming cost V 6 bases and J 4 bases; bases outside gene matches: 8. CDR3 nucleotides: TGTGCCAGCAACTCTGGACAGGGCGGCACTGAAGCTTTCTTT. This sequence encodes CASNSGQGGTEAFF.

This clonotype occurred many times. The chain carries TRBV12-3 or TRBV12-4 and TRBJ2-7, with D possibly TRBD1 on 6 matching bases. The CDR3 extends over 13 amino acids. V lost 6 bases, J lost 1 base, and 10 bases lay in between. CDR3 protein: CASSGTNSYEQYF. CDR3 nucleotide sequence: TGTGCCAGCAGCGGGACAAATTCCTACGAGCAGTACTTC.

This sequence joins TRBV7-3 and TRBJ2-1, with 7 positions matching TRBD2. V shed 5 bases, J shed 1 base, and the junction held 11 bases outside the gene matches. The CDR3 is made up of 17 amino acids. Germline V gene data show CDR1 as SGHTA and CDR2 as FQGTGA. CDR3 DNA: TGTGCCAGCAGCCCCACGGCTAGCGGAACTTCCTACAATGAGCAGTTCTTC. Its protein product is CASSPTASGTSYNEQFF. Full variable domain (rest looked up from reference TRBV7-3 and TRBJ2-1): GAGVSQTPSNKVTEKGKYVELRCDPISGHTALYWYRQSLGQGPEFLIYFQGTGAADDSGLPNDRFFAVRPEGSVSTLKIQRTERGDSAVYLCASSPTASGTSYNEQFFGPGTRLTVL.

The CDR3 loop reads CASSKRQGTGELFF. The CDR3 nucleotides are TGTGCCAGTAGCAAACGACAGGGGACCGGGGAGCTGTTTTTT. The rearrangement joins TRBV19 to TRBJ2-2; 8 bases agree with TRBD1. This CDR3 spans 14 amino acids. Germline V gene lookup returns CDR1 LNHDA and CDR2 SQIVND (reference sequence). Germline trimming cut 6 bases from V and 5 bases from J; bases unmatched to any gene: 5.

The chain carries TRBV7-9 and TRBJ2-7; TRBD1 matches 8 bases. Unmatched junction bases numbered 13, after V lost 7 bases and J lost 5 bases. The CDR3 contains 15 residues. Germline V gives CDR1 SEHNR, CDR2 FQNEAQ (reference sequence). CDR3 in amino acids: CASNKPGQEVNEQYF. CDR3 sequence (DNA): TGTGCCAGCAACAAACCGGGACAGGAGGTGAACGAGCAGTACTTC.

The chain employs TRBV19 and TRBJ1-1, with TRBD1 identical over 9 bases. Germline CDR1 reads LNHDA; CDR2 reads SQIVND (reference sequence). V shed 3 bases and J 3 bases; nucleotides not matched to a gene: 5. The CDR3 spans 15 residues. This CDR3 is CASSMTGGPHTEAFF. The CDR3 coding sequence is TGTGCCAGTAGTATGACAGGGGGTCCGCACACTGAAGCTTTCTTT. Full variable domain (outside the CDR3, taken from reference TRBV19 and TRBJ1-1): DGGITQSPKYLFRKEGQNVTLSCEQNLNHDAMYWYRQDPGQGLRLIYYSQIVNDFQKGDIAEGYSVSREKKESFPLTVTSAQKNPTAFYLCASSMTGGPHTEAFFGQGTRLTVV.